The 28 T cell receptor beta chains below come from one sample, sequenced in a study of T cell responses to AZD1222 COVID-19 vaccine. Only in-frame clones appear in the TCRdb table, and some are missing; sequencing was by immunoSEQ multiplex PCR. This sample has tens of thousands of clones; around 93% occur once, and the top ten carry 28%. This material consisted of peripheral blood, taken 28 days after the second AZD1222 dose. Source of these receptors: an adult who received the AZD1222 COVID-19 vaccine.

The chain employs TRBV2 and TRBJ1-1; 8 bases are shared with TRBD1. With 6 bases clipped from V and 8 bases from J, the junction kept 11 bases outside the gene matches. Looked up from germline, CDR1 is SNHLY and CDR2 is FYNNEI. The CDR3 covers 14 residues. CDR3 amino acids: CASRGTGQVREAFF. For the CDR3, the DNA is TGTGCCAGCAGAGGTACGGGACAGGTTAGAGAAGCTTTCTTT. The complete variable domain, with remaining parts taken from reference TRBV2 and TRBJ1-1, reads EPEVTQTPSHQVTQMGQEVILRCVPISNHLYFYWYRQILGQKVEFLVSFYNNEISEKSEIFDDQFSVERPDGSNFTLKIRSTKLEDSAMYFCASRGTGQVREAFFGQGTRLTVV.

This chain links TRBV5-5 with TRBJ2-1, with D perhaps TRBD1 or TRBD2 (5 bases each). With 4 bases removed from V and 2 bases from J, the gap between germline ends came to 10 bases. The V gene's germline CDR1 is SGHKS and CDR2 YYEKEE (reference sequence). This CDR3 has 14 residues. CDR3 protein: CASSPGTPYNEQFF. CDR3 in DNA: TGTGCCAGCAGCCCAGGGACCCCCTACAATGAGCAGTTCTTC.

The chain combines TRBV9 with TRBJ2-2; D assignment may be TRBD1 or TRBD2 (5 bases each). CDR3 length: 17 residues. The germline gives CDR1 SGDLS, CDR2 YYNGEE. Trimming took off 0 bases at V and 4 bases at J, with 16 bases between the two ends. In nucleotides, the CDR3 is TGTGCCAGCAGCGTAGAAGGGGCGGCAGGACTCACCGGGGAGCTGTTTTTT. Residues: CASSVEGAAGLTGELFF.

V and J are TRBV20-1 and TRBJ2-7; a possible D gene is TRBD2 (6 bases). This CDR3 is built from 11 residues. V lost 8 bases to trimming and J lost 7 bases, with 15 bases between them. Germline lookup yields CDR1 DFQATT and CDR2 SNEGSKA (reference sequence). The CDR3 sequence: CSPIRDSEQYF. DNA of the CDR3: TGCAGTCCTATCCGGGACTCAGAGCAGTACTTC.

The chain uses TRBV5-1 and TRBJ1-3, with 7 bases matching TRBD1. The CDR3 loop spans 14 amino acids. The germline CDR1 and CDR2 sequences are SGHRS and YFSETQ. The V and J ends lost 6 bases and 4 bases, in that order; junction bases with no gene match: 7. The CDR3 spells CASKWTGGGNTIYF. The DNA of the CDR3 is TGCGCCAGCAAATGGACAGGAGGAGGAAACACCATATATTTT.

This clone was recorded only once. This chain uses TRBV28 with TRBJ2-7; 10 nucleotides line up with TRBD1. The CDR3 is 14 residues long. Germline V gene data show CDR1 as MDHEN and CDR2 as SYDVKM. V shed 5 bases and J 4 bases; nucleotides not matched to a gene: 5. The CDR3 DNA is TGTGCCAGCAGTGAGGGGGGACAGGGGTACGAGCAGTACTTC. Translated, it gives CASSEGGQGYEQYF. Drawing the rest from reference TRBV28 and TRBJ2-7, the complete variable domain is DVKVTQSSRYLVKRTGEKVFLECVQDMDHENMFWYRQDPGLGLRLIYFSYDVKMKEKGDIPEGYSVSREKKERFSLILESASTNQTSMYLCASSEGGQGYEQYFGPGTRLTVT.

This clone has ten or more counts. The chain has TRBV7-4 and TRBJ2-7; D unclear. Trimming stripped 1 base from V and 0 bases from J, with 4 bases between. The germline V gene has CDR1 SGHVT and CDR2 SQSDAQ. The length of the CDR3 is 13 residues. CDR3 region: CASSLDSSYEQYF. CDR3 coding DNA: TGTGCCAGCAGCTTAGACAGCTCCTACGAGCAGTACTTC. The full variable domain, rest sourced from reference TRBV7-4 and TRBJ2-7, is GAGVSQSPRYKVAKRGRDVALRCDSISGHVTLYWYRQTLGQGSEVLTYSQSDAQRDKSGRPSGRFSAERPERSVSTLKIQRTEQGDSAVYLCASSLDSSYEQYFGPGTRLTVT.

CDR3: CASSLSGGTYEQYF. CDR3 bases: TGTGCCAGCAGTTTATCGGGCGGGACCTACGAGCAGTACTTC. This chain uses TRBV28 with TRBJ2-7; TRBD2 is a possible D gene (6 bases). Germline V gene data show CDR1 as MDHEN and CDR2 as SYDVKM. The CDR3 contains 14 residues. V shed 1 base and J shed 2 bases, with 9 bases lying between them.

CDR3 residues: CASSRGALGGELFF. The CDR3 nucleotides read TGTGCCAGTAGTAGAGGGGCACTCGGCGGGGAGCTGTTTTTT. This chain joins TRBV19 and TRBJ2-2; D possibly matches TRBD1 or TRBD2 (5 bases each). Per germline, CDR1 LNHDA and CDR2 SQIVND (reference sequence). This CDR3 contains 14 residues. V dropped 4 bases and J dropped 7 bases, with 13 bases sitting between them.

The gene calls are TRBV28 and TRBJ1-3; 7 positions agree with TRBD1. Unmatched junction bases numbered 3, after V lost 7 bases and J lost 0 bases. The germline V gene encodes CDR1 MDHEN and CDR2 SYDVKM. CDR3 length equals 14 residues. CDR3 residues: CASTDRVSGNTIYF. Written as DNA, the CDR3 is TGTGCCAGCACCGACAGGGTCTCTGGAAACACCATATATTTT.

The rearrangement uses TRBV25-1 and TRBJ2-2, with a weak D call TRBD2 (5 bases). CDR3 length equals 15 residues. CDR1 and CDR2 from the germline V gene are MGHDK and SYGVNS. Between the trimmed V and J ends, which lost 4 bases and 6 bases, there was a span of 15 bases. The CDR3 nucleotides read TGTGCCAGCAGTGCCCAATTACCGGGGTCCGGGGAGCTGTTTTTT. It translates to CASSAQLPGSGELFF.

CDR3 sequence reads: CASSPPTQGGNQPQHF. CDR3 nucleotides: TGTGCCAGCAGTCCGCCGACCCAGGGGGGCAATCAGCCCCAGCATTTT. The chain has TRBV28 and TRBJ1-5; 7 bases are a match to TRBD1. The ends lost 5 bases at V and 2 bases at J; junction bases unmatched: 9. The CDR3 consists of 16 residues. Germline CDR1 MDHEN, CDR2 SYDVKM.

The chain joins TRBV7-9 to TRBJ1-1; D uncertain. Germline V gene lookup returns CDR1 SEHNR and CDR2 FQNEAQ (reference sequence). V gave up 1 base and J gave up 12 bases, with 9 bases separating them. The length of the CDR3 is 11 residues. The CDR3 bases are TGTGCCAGCAGCTTAGGCGCGGAGACTTTCTTT. Its protein is CASSLGAETFF.

This chain uses TRBV21-1 with TRBJ2-5; the D call TRBD1 from the table was never checked on the DNA. TRBV21-1 is recorded as a pseudogene. The CDR3 totals 17 residues. The CDR3 nucleotides read TGTGCCAGCGAGAGGGTAGAGCCTAGGGGGTTCCAAGAGACCCAGTACTTC. Translating gives CASERVEPRGFQETQYF.

V usage is TRBV2 and J usage is TRBJ1-2, with D perhaps TRBD1 (5 bases). Per germline, CDR1 SNHLY and CDR2 FYNNEI. This CDR3 is 13 amino acids long. V gave up 5 bases and J gave up 4 bases, with 11 bases separating them. The CDR3 spells CASSLGGGYGYTF. CDR3 in DNA: TGTGCCAGCAGTCTTGGGGGGGGCTATGGCTACACCTTC.

CDR3 residues: CASSERYTEAFF. In nucleotides, the CDR3 is TGTGCCAGCAGCGAGAGGTACACTGAAGCTTTCTTT. The chain employs TRBV28 and TRBJ1-1; D not resolved. Germline lookup yields CDR1 MDHEN and CDR2 SYDVKM. V lost 6 bases and J lost 3, with 8 bases in between. The CDR3 consists of 12 residues.

The chain links TRBV7-6 to TRBJ1-3, with unresolved D. Germline assignment: CDR1 SGHVS and CDR2 FNYEAQ. Trimming pared 5 bases from V and 9 bases from J, leaving 11 bases between. The CDR3 totals 12 residues. As DNA, the CDR3 is TGTGCCAGCAGCCTAACAAGAGCCACCATATATTTT. This codes for CASSLTRATIYF.

The genes are TRBV27 and TRBJ2-2; 13 bases match TRBD2. The CDR3 is made up of 15 amino acids. Germline CDR1 reads MNHEY; CDR2 reads SMNVEV (reference sequence). The J segment lost 6 bases and the V segment lost 2 bases, leaving 0 bases of the junction unmatched. CDR3 nucleotide sequence: TGTGCCAGCAGTTTAGGACTAGCGGGAGCCGGGGAGCTGTTTTTT. Encoded protein: CASSLGLAGAGELFF.

The chain recombines TRBV11-1 with TRBJ2-7; perhaps D is TRBD1 or TRBD2 (5 bases each). CDR3 length: 13 residues. Germline V lookup: CDR1 SGHAT, CDR2 FQDESV (reference sequence). V lost 3 bases and J lost 7, with 13 bases in between. CDR3 in amino acids: CASSFVGGGEQYF. In DNA, the CDR3 is TGTGCCAGCAGCTTCGTCGGTGGGGGAGAGCAGTACTTC.

This chain links TRBV9 with TRBJ2-2, with D tentatively TRBD1 (6 bases). From germline, CDR1 is SGDLS and CDR2 YYNGEE. V lost 4 bases and J lost 0, with 16 bases in between. The CDR3 runs 17 residues. The CDR3 region has the DNA TGTGCCAGCAGCCCGCGAGGTGGGGGCGCGAACACCGGGGAGCTGTTTTTT. Its translation: CASSPRGGGANTGELFF.

This sequence joins TRBV2 and TRBJ1-1; no clear D gene. CDR3 length equals 12 residues. From germline, CDR1 is SNHLY and CDR2 FYNNEI. V was pared by 5 bases and J by 0 bases, with 4 bases between. Here the CDR3 DNA reads TGTGCCAGCAGTTATATGAACACTGAAGCTTTCTTT. It is translated as CASSYMNTEAFF. Together with reference TRBV2 and TRBJ1-1, the CDR3 gives the full variable domain: EPEVTQTPSHQVTQMGQEVILRCVPISNHLYFYWYRQILGQKVEFLVSFYNNEISEKSEIFDDQFSVERPDGSNFTLKIRSTKLEDSAMYFCASSYMNTEAFFGQGTRLTVV.

V is TRBV18 and J is TRBJ1-1, with TRBD1 matching 8 bases. The CDR3 is 14 residues long. Trimming cost V 5 bases and J 5 bases; bases outside gene matches: 7. Germline V gene data show CDR1 as KGHSH and CDR2 as LQKENI. CDR3 bases: TGTGCCAGCTCATTCGACAGGGGACAGACTGAAGCTTTCTTT. As protein: CASSFDRGQTEAFF.

CDR3 protein: CASSVTLYNSPLHF. The CDR3 region has the DNA TGTGCCAGCAGCGTGACACTCTATAATTCACCCCTCCACTTT. V and J are TRBV9 and TRBJ1-6; D unclear. The CDR3 loop spans 14 amino acids. The V gene's germline CDR1 is SGDLS and CDR2 YYNGEE. Between the trimmed V and J ends, which lost 2 bases and 3 bases, there was a span of 6 bases.

The chain recombines TRBV29-1 with TRBJ2-1, with a possible D match to TRBD2 (6 bases). This CDR3 contains 14 residues. Trimming stripped 4 bases from V and 3 bases from J, with 13 bases between. Germline V gene sequence: CDR1 SQVTM, CDR2 ANQGSEA. The CDR3 sequence: CSVAAGTDYNEQFF. CDR3 bases: TGCAGCGTTGCAGCAGGGACTGACTACAATGAGCAGTTCTTC.

The chain uses TRBV5-1 and TRBJ2-4, with TRBD2 as a possible D gene (5 bases). The CDR3 runs 17 residues. CDR1 SGHRS and CDR2 YFSETQ come from the germline V gene. V was shortened by 0 bases and J by 2 bases, with 15 bases between the two germline ends. CDR3 in DNA: TGCGCCAGCAGCTTGGGTTTGCGGGCCTCGACCAAAAACATTCAGTACTTC. It encodes CASSLGLRASTKNIQYF.

The chain employs TRBV5-1 and TRBJ1-1; maybe TRBD1 (5 bases). Deletions cut 4 bases from V and 2 bases from J, with 12 bases between. Germline CDR1 is SGHRS and CDR2 is YFSETQ. This CDR3 has 14 residues. The CDR3 DNA follows: TGCGCCAGCAGCATCGGGACTTCCAACACTGAAGCTTTCTTT. This encodes CASSIGTSNTEAFF.

V and J are TRBV10-2 and TRBJ2-3; 11 bases align to TRBD2. Germline V lookup: CDR1 WSHSY, CDR2 SAAADI. Trimming cost V 6 bases and J 0 bases; bases outside gene matches: 11. The CDR3 covers 18 residues. The chain's CDR3 is CASRGGASGRTSTDTQYF. In DNA form, the CDR3 reads TGCGCCAGCAGAGGGGGGGCTAGCGGGAGGACCAGCACAGATACGCAGTATTTT.

This clone was counted only a few times. This chain uses TRBV2 with TRBJ1-4, with 10 bases that match TRBD1. CDR3 size: 14 residues. Germline V CDR1 and CDR2: SNHLY, FYNNEI. V lost 10 bases and J lost 5; bases outside the gene matches: 7. CDR3 DNA: TGTGCCAAGGGACCGGGACAGGGGAATGAAAAACTGTTTTTT. Translated, it gives CAKGPGQGNEKLFF.